A single sample gave rise to the 24 T cell receptor beta chains below, sequenced in a study of shared clonotypes between healthy human individuals. Assay: immunoSEQ multiplex PCR; the TCRdb copy retains only in-frame clones and omits some. This sample has around 95,000 clones; less than 80% occur once, and the top ten carry about 48%. Sequencing was performed on memory CD8+ T cells sorted from blood. Stated subset: CD45RO+ cells pooled with CCR7-negative TemRA cells. The origin of the receptors is a man aged 30-40 years in good health.

The V call is TRBV28, the J call TRBJ2-7; possibly TRBD1 for D (6 bases). From germline, CDR1 is MDHEN and CDR2 SYDVKM. The CDR3 has 11 residues. CDR3 loop: CAGGSSYEQYF. In nucleotides, the CDR3 is TGTGCAGGGGGTAGCTCCTACGAGCAGTACTTC.

In this sample, this clone turned up many times. The gene calls are TRBV2 and TRBJ1-1; D is unclear. CDR1 is SNHLY, CDR2 FYNNEI, per germline. V was clipped by 0 bases and J by 13 bases, with 0 bases between them. This CDR3 is 8 amino acids long. CDR3 sequence reads: CASSEAFF. The CDR3 DNA follows: TGTGCCAGCAGTGAAGCTTTCTTT. Complete variable domain (other parts from reference TRBV2 and TRBJ1-1): EPEVTQTPSHQVTQMGQEVILRCVPISNHLYFYWYRQILGQKVEFLVSFYNNEISEKSEIFDDQFSVERPDGSNFTLKIRSTKLEDSAMYFCASSEAFFGQGTRLTVV.

On this clone: One base away lies a much larger clone, so this may be a sequencing read error. The chain uses TRBV28 and TRBJ2-7, with D maybe TRBD2 (6 bases). V shed 6 bases and J shed 0 bases, with 6 bases lying between them. This CDR3 region has 12 residues. Germline loops: CDR1 MDHEN, CDR2 SYDVKM. The CDR3 DNA sequence: TGTGCCAGCAGGGGAGGCTCCTACGAGCAGTACTTC. Amino acids: CASRGGSYEQYF.

A single count supports this clone. V is TRBV6-1 and J is TRBJ2-6; 8 bases align to TRBD1. After removal of 7 bases from V and 3 bases from J, the junction contained 5 bases not matched to a gene. Germline CDR1 and CDR2: MNHNS and SASEGT. The length of the CDR3 is 15 residues. Here the CDR3 reads CASTDRADGANVLTF. The DNA of the CDR3 is TGTGCCAGCACGGACAGGGCGGATGGGGCCAACGTCCTGACTTTC.

This clone was seen more than once but under ten times. The chain employs TRBV6-4 and TRBJ2-2; no reliable D call. Deletions cut 7 bases from V and 3 bases from J, with 12 bases between. Germline V CDR1 and CDR2: MRHNA, SNTAGT. CDR3 length: 14 amino acids. CDR3 in DNA: TGTGCCAGCAAGAAGGGTTCCGACACCGGGGAGCTGTTTTTT. Translating gives CASKKGSDTGELFF.

V and J are TRBV5-4 and TRBJ1-2, with 9 bases that match TRBD1. CDR1 is SGHNT and CDR2 is YYREEE in the germline V gene (reference sequence). V lost 3 bases, J lost 8 bases, and 8 bases stayed unmatched. The CDR3 has 14 residues. In DNA, the CDR3 is TGTGCCAGCAGCTCGGGACAGGGCGGGGGAGGCTACACCTTC. Residues: CASSSGQGGGGYTF.

This clone has at least ten counts. The rearrangement uses TRBV7-9 and TRBJ2-5; 7 bases align to TRBD1. This CDR3 is 13 amino acids long. V lost 6 bases to trimming and J lost 4 bases; unmatched junction nucleotides: 5. Germline CDR1 and CDR2: SEHNR and FQNEAQ (reference sequence). The CDR3 sequence: CASSQGVRETQYF. The CDR3 bases are TGTGCCAGCAGTCAGGGGGTACGAGAGACCCAGTACTTC.

This clone was detected a few times. The sample contains more than one DNA sequence encoding this CDR3. J is TRBJ2-1 and V is TRBV7-9; D is undetermined. Trimming shortened V by 1 base and J by 1 base, and 8 bases separated the two germline ends. The CDR3 loop spans 15 amino acids. From germline, CDR1 is SEHNR and CDR2 FQNEAQ (reference sequence). Written as DNA, the CDR3 is TGTGCCAGCAGCTTAGATGGCGGATCCTACAATGAGCAGTTCTTC. Translating it yields CASSLDGGSYNEQFF.

This chain links TRBV6-6 with TRBJ2-7, with D possibly matching TRBD2 (5 bases). V was clipped by 2 bases and J by 3 bases, with 11 bases between them. CDR1 and CDR2 (germline): MNHNY, SVGAGI (reference sequence). The CDR3 totals 14 residues. This CDR3 is CASSYEEGSYEQYF. In nucleotides, the CDR3 is TGTGCCAGCAGTTACGAAGAGGGAAGCTACGAGCAGTACTTC.

This clone has more than one count but fewer than ten. This sequence joins TRBV5-1 and TRBJ2-1; no reliable D call. Germline assignment: CDR1 SGHRS and CDR2 YFSETQ. V was pared by 4 bases and J by 5 bases, with 16 bases between. The CDR3 has 15 amino acids. The DNA of the CDR3 is TGCGCCAGCAGCCCGGACCGCCAAAACCACAATGAGCAGTTCTTC. Translating it yields CASSPDRQNHNEQFF.

This chain uses TRBV7-9 with TRBJ2-7, with D possibly being TRBD2 (7 bases). The CDR3 is 15 amino acids. Per the germline V gene, CDR1 is SEHNR and CDR2 is FQNEAQ (reference sequence). Trimming shortened V by 5 bases and J by 3 bases, and 17 bases separated the two germline ends. The CDR3 DNA is TGTGCCAGCAGCGGGGGGCCAGCGGGAAACTACGAGCAGTACTTC. Encoded protein: CASSGGPAGNYEQYF.

This clone was picked up one time. The V gene is TRBV15, the J gene TRBJ2-2; TRBD2 aligns across 11 bases. The CDR3 is 16 residues long. Trimming took 1 base from V and 9 from J; bases not matched to a gene: 7. Germline V lookup: CDR1 LNHNV, CDR2 YYDKDF (reference sequence). The CDR3 coding sequence is TGTGCCACCAGCAGAGGATTAGCGGGAGGGCCCCGGGAGCTGTTTTTT. Protein sequence: CATSRGLAGGPRELFF.

The chain recombines TRBV27 with TRBJ2-5; 10 positions match TRBD2. The CDR3 sequence is 16 residues long. V shed 4 bases, J shed 5 bases, and the junction held 10 bases outside the gene matches. In germline, CDR1 is MNHEY, CDR2 SMNVEV (reference sequence). CDR3 DNA: TGTGCCAGCAGTTCAATAGCGGGAGGCGCGTCGGAGACCCAGTACTTC. Translated, it gives CASSSIAGGASETQYF.

This clone was observed at least ten times. This chain joins TRBV11-2 and TRBJ2-1, with D uncertain. CDR3 size: 14 residues. Germline lookup yields CDR1 SGHAT and CDR2 FQNNGV. The germline V and J ends were trimmed by 3 bases and 10 bases, with 16 bases remaining between them. CDR3 residues: CASSLTNPLTEQFF. CDR3 nucleotide sequence: TGTGCCAGCAGCTTGACGAATCCTCTCACCGAGCAGTTCTTC.

This clone was counted a few times. At the DNA level, this CDR3 is encoded by other sequences in the same sample as well. V and J are TRBV20-1 and TRBJ1-1; no clear D. Trimming stripped 0 bases from V and 8 bases from J, with 4 bases between. This CDR3 is 10 amino acids long. The germline V gene encodes CDR1 DFQATT and CDR2 SNEGSKA (reference sequence). CDR3 region: CSAREGEAFF. The CDR3 nucleotides are TGCAGTGCTAGAGAGGGGGAAGCTTTCTTT.

The chain employs TRBV28 and TRBJ2-1, with 10 bases fitting TRBD2. CDR1 is MDHEN and CDR2 is SYDVKM in the germline V gene. The CDR3 has 15 residues. The V and J ends lost 6 bases and 7 bases, in that order; junction bases with no gene match: 9. The CDR3 DNA reads TGTGCCAGCAGCCAACTAGCGGGAATGAGAAATGAGCAGTTCTTC. Translating gives CASSQLAGMRNEQFF.

The chain combines TRBV6-1 with TRBJ2-2; D is undetermined. Germline CDR1 reads MNHNS; CDR2 reads SASEGT. V was pared by 5 bases and J by 7 bases, with 5 bases between. This CDR3 has 11 amino acids. The CDR3 DNA reads TGTGCCAGCAGTTATCTCGGGGAGCTGTTTTTT. Its translation: CASSYLGELFF.

The chain couples TRBV18 to TRBJ2-5; 9 bases are a match to TRBD2. V was pared by 6 bases and J by 1 base, with 3 bases of the junction left unmatched. CDR1 is KGHSH and CDR2 is LQKENI in the germline V gene. This CDR3 is built from 14 residues. CDR3 residues: CASSISGGQETQYF. Written as DNA, the CDR3 is TGTGCCAGCTCCATTAGCGGGGGCCAAGAGACCCAGTACTTC.

In nucleotides, the CDR3 is TGTGCCAGCAGTGACGGCCCCGACACCGGGGAGCTGTTTTTT. This gives the protein CASSDGPDTGELFF. The rearrangement links TRBV6-4 to TRBJ2-2; no clear D. The V end lost 2 bases, the J end lost 3 bases, and 7 bases lay between the germline ends. The germline gives CDR1 MRHNA, CDR2 SNTAGT. There are 14 residues in the CDR3.

This clone has only a few counts. V is TRBV2 and J is TRBJ1-2; 8 nucleotides match TRBD1. The CDR3 runs 12 residues. In germline, CDR1 is SNHLY, CDR2 FYNNEI. V dropped 6 bases and J dropped 4; count of bases not matched to a gene: 1. CDR3 sequence reads: CASSGQGYGYTF. CDR3 bases: TGTGCCAGCAGCGGACAGGGCTATGGCTACACCTTC.

This clone occurred once. The rearrangement joins TRBV28 to TRBJ2-7; 7 nucleotides agree with TRBD1. Looked up from germline, CDR1 is MDHEN and CDR2 is SYDVKM. CDR3 length: 15 residues. V was clipped by 8 bases and J by 0 bases; unmatched bases: 10. The CDR3 region is CASPPPGTVSYEQYF. For the CDR3, the DNA is TGTGCCAGCCCACCCCCCGGGACAGTCTCCTACGAGCAGTACTTC.

Many counts were recorded for this clone. The J gene is TRBJ2-1, the V gene TRBV7-8; the match to TRBD2 covers 9 bases. Germline-derived CDR1 and CDR2 are SGHVS and FQNEAQ. The CDR3 length is 16 residues. Trimming took 4 bases from V and 4 from J; bases not matched to a gene: 8. CDR3 amino acids: CASSSLLAGLYNEQFF. CDR3 sequence (DNA): TGTGCCAGCAGCTCTCTTCTAGCGGGGCTATACAATGAGCAGTTCTTC.

This clone was seen just once. The gene calls are TRBV27 and TRBJ2-1; 8 nucleotides agree with TRBD1. V dropped 0 bases and J dropped 6; count of bases not matched to a gene: 7. The CDR3 consists of 16 residues. CDR1 is MNHEY, CDR2 SMNVEV, per germline (reference sequence). CDR3 protein: CASSLSGQGALNEQFF. In DNA form, the CDR3 reads TGTGCCAGCAGTTTATCCGGACAGGGAGCCCTCAATGAGCAGTTCTTC.

The chain employs TRBV27 and TRBJ2-7; D tentatively reads TRBD1 or TRBD2 (5 bases each). Germline V gene data show CDR1 as MNHEY and CDR2 as SMNVEV (reference sequence). The CDR3 runs 14 residues. V was clipped by 3 bases and J by 0 bases, with 9 bases between them. This chain's CDR3 is CASSFGGSSYEQYF. CDR3 bases: TGTGCCAGCAGTTTTGGGGGTTCCTCCTACGAGCAGTACTTC.